This entry describes one TCR beta chain. Sequencing used immunoSEQ multiplex PCR; TCRdb keeps in-frame clones, though not all of them. The data contain fewer than 150,000 clones, around 95% of them singletons. CDR1 and CDR2 (germline): SGHAT, FQNNGV. This CDR3 has 14 amino acids. V lost 3 bases, J lost 0 bases, and 8 bases lay in between. This record comes from a study of T cell changes during pregnancy in multiple sclerosis. This rearrangement joins TRBV11-2 to TRBJ1-1; D gene uncertain. The source was peripheral blood, collected after pregnancy. This clonotype originated in a female donor with multiple sclerosis, enrolled in a pregnancy study. CDR3 region: CASSFAVLNTEAFF. The CDR3 bases are TGTGCCAGCAGCTTCGCAGTCTTGAACACTGAAGCTTTCTTT.